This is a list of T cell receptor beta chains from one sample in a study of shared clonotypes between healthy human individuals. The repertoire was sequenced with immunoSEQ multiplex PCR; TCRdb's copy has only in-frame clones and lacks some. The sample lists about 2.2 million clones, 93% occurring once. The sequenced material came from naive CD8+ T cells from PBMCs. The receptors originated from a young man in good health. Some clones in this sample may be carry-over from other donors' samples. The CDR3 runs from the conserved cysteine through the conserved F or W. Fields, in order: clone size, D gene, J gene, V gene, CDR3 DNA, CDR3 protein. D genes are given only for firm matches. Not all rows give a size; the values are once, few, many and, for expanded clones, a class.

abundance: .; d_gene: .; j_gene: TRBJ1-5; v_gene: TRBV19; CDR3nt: TGTGCCAGTAGGACAGTGCGCAATCAGCCCCAGCATTTT; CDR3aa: CASRTVRNQPQHF
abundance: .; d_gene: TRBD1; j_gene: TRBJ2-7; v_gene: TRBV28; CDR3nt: TGTGCCGGCAGTTCTCAAGGGACAGGCTTCGTGGGGCTCGAGCAGTACTTC; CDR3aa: CAGSSQGTGFVGLEQYF
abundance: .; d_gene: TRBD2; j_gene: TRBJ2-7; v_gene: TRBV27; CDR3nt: TGTGCCAGCAGTCTGGACAGGGGACTAGCGGGAGCTGGGGAGCAGTACTTC; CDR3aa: CASSLDRGLAGAGEQYF
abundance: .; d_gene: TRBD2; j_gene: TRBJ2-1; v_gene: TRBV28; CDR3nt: TGTGCCAGCAGTCCCCTCGCGGGGGACTTCTACAATGAGCAGTTCTTC; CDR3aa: CASSPLAGDFYNEQFF
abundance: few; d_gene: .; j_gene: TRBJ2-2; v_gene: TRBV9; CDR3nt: TGTGCCAGCAGGGATTCCGGGGAGCTGTTTTTT; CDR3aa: CASRDSGELFF
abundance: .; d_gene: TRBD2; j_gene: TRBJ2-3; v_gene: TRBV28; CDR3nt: TGTGCCAGCAGTTCCGCGACTAGCGGGAGTTTAGATACGCAGTATTTT; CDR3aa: CASSSATSGSLDTQYF
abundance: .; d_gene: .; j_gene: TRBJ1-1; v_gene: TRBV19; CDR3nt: TGTGCCAGTAGTGCGTGGAACACTGAAGCTTTCTTT; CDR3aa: CASSAWNTEAFF
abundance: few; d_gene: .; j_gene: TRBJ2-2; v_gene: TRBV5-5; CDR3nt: TGTGCCAGCAGCTTATCGGTCTCCGGGGAGCTGTTTTTT; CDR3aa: CASSLSVSGELFF
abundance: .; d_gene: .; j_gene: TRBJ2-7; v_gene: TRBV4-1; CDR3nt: TGCGCCAGCAGCCAAGCACAATACTACGAGCAGTACTTC; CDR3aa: CASSQAQYYEQYF
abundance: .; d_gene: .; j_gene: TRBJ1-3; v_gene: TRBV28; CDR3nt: TGTGCCAGCAGTTTCGCACTTTCTGGAAACACCATATATTTT; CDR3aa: CASSFALSGNTIYF
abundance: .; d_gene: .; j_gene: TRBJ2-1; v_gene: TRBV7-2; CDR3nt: TGTGCCAGCAGCCCAAGGGGGGCCGCGTACAATGAGCAGTTCTTC; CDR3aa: CASSPRGAAYNEQFF
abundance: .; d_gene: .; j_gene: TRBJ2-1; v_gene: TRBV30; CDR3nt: TGTGCCTGGAAGGACTGGAGCTCCTACAATGAGCAGTTCTTC; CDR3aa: CAWKDWSSYNEQFF
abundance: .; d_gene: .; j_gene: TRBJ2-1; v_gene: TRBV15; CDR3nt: TGTGCCACCAGCCTAGGAACCTGGGACCATGAGGGATATGAGCAGTTCTTC; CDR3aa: CATSLGTWDHEGYEQFF
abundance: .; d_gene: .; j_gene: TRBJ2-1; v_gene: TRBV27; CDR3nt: TGTGCCAGCAAAACTTTCAGCAGGTCCTACAATGAGCAGTTCTTC; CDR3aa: CASKTFSRSYNEQFF
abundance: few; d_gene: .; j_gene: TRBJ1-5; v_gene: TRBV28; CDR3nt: TGTGCCAGCTGGGTGTCGGGCAATCAGCCCCAGCATTTT; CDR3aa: CASWVSGNQPQHF
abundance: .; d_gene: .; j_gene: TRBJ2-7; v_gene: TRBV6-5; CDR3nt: TGTGCCAGCAGTCTTTCCCCGGGGATCTACAAGTACTTC; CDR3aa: CASSLSPGIYKYF
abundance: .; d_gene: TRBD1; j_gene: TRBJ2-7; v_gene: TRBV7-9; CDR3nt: TGTGCCAGCAGCTCTCTCCGACAGGGGGTCGCCTACGAGCAGTACTTC; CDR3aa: CASSSLRQGVAYEQYF
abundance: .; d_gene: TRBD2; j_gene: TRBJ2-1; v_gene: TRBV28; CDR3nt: TGTGCCAGCAGTTTATTCCCGGGACTAGCGGGAGGGGAAGCACCTAGCTCCTACAATGAGCAGTTCTTC; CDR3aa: CASSLFPGLAGGEAPSSYNEQFF
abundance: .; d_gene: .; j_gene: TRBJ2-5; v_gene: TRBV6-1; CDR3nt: TGTGCCAGCAGGGTGGCACACGGGTGGGGAGAGACCCAGTACTTC; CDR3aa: CASRVAHGWGETQYF
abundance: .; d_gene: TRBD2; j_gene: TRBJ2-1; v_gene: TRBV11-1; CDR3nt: TGTGCCAGCAGCCTTAGCGGGAACTCCTACAATGAGCAGTTCTTC; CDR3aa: CASSLSGNSYNEQFF
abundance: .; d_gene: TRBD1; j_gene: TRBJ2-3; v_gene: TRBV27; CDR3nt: TGTGCCAGCACGGGACAGGCCACAGATACGCAGTATTTT; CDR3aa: CASTGQATDTQYF
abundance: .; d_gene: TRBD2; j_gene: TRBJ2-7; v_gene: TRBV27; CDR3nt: TGTGCCAGCAGTTTATCCCTAGCGGGAAGGTACGAGCAGTACTTC; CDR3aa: CASSLSLAGRYEQYF
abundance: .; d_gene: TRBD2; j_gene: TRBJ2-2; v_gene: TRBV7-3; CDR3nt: TGTGCCAGCAGCTTAATTGGTAGCGGGGCCGGGGAGCTGTTTTTT; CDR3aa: CASSLIGSGAGELFF
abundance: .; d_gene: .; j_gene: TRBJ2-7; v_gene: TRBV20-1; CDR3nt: TGCAGTGCTAGAAGCGGCTACGAGCAGTACTTC; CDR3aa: CSARSGYEQYF
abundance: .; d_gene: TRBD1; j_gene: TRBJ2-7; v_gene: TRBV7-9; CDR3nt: TGTGCCAGCAGCTTAGCGACAGGGGGAGACAGCGACGAGCAGTACTTC; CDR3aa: CASSLATGGDSDEQYF
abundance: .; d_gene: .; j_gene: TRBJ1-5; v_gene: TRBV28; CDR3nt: TGTGCCAGCAGTCTAAAACAGCCCCAGCATTTT; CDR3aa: CASSLKQPQHF
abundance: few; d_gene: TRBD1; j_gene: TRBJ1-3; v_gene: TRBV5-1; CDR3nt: TGCGCCAGCAGCTTGGCCGGGACAGCGATACTTTCTGGAAACACCATATATTTT; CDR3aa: CASSLAGTAILSGNTIYF
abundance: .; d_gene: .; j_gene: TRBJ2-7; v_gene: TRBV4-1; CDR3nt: TGCGCCAGCAGCCAAGGCGTTACCGGCTCCTACGAGCAGTACTTC; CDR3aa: CASSQGVTGSYEQYF